The 20 T cell receptor beta chains below were found in one sample sequenced in a study of blood T cell repertoires in COVID-19. TCRdb's copy holds only in-frame clones and misses some; the assay was immunoSEQ multiplex PCR. The sample shows about 310,000 clones, 87% of them seen only once. The sample was peripheral blood. The receptor source for this set is a man aged 45-65 years with active or convalescent COVID-19.

The CDR3 is CAIGQGYVGYTF. CDR3 nucleotides: TGTGCCATAGGACAGGGATACGTTGGCTACACCTTC. The chain carries TRBV7-8 and TRBJ1-2; TRBD1 matches 8 bases. V lost 10 bases, J lost 7 bases, and 8 bases stayed unmatched. Germline values: CDR1 SGHVS, CDR2 FQNEAQ. This CDR3 contains 12 residues.

The J gene is TRBJ2-1, the V gene TRBV12-3 or TRBV12-4, with 8 bases aligning to TRBD1. Trimming at V came to 6 bases and at J to 9 bases, leaving 4 bases not matched to a gene. This CDR3 region has 12 residues. The CDR3 here is CASSGQGGEQFF. The DNA for the CDR3 is TGTGCCAGCAGCGGACAGGGAGGTGAGCAGTTCTTC.

The chain couples TRBV5-6 to TRBJ1-2; 7 nucleotides match TRBD1. Trimming removed 0 bases from V and 4 bases from J; junction bases left unmatched: 3. This CDR3 region has 14 residues. Germline V gene sequence: CDR1 SGHDT, CDR2 YYEEEE. The CDR3 region has the DNA TGTGCCAGCAGCTTGGAAGGGGGCGCCTATGGCTACACCTTC. Protein: CASSLEGGAYGYTF. Using reference TRBV5-6 and TRBJ1-2 for the parts outside the CDR3, the full variable domain is DAGVTQSPTHLIKTRGQQVTLRCSPKSGHDTVSWYQQALGQGPQFIFQYYEEEERQRGNFPDRFSGHQFPNYSSELNVNALLLGDSALYLCASSLEGGAYGYTFGSGTRLTVV.

CDR3 nucleotides: TGTGCCAGCAGCCCATCAGGGGCGTATTCACCCCTCCACTTT. Protein product: CASSPSGAYSPLHF. V is TRBV7-9 and J is TRBJ1-6, with a weak D call TRBD1 (6 bases). CDR1 and CDR2 from the germline V gene are SEHNR and FQNEAQ (reference sequence). V was cut by 5 bases and J by 8 bases, with 13 bases left in between. This CDR3 has 14 residues.

The rearrangement joins TRBV28 to TRBJ1-4, with 7 bases matching TRBD1. This CDR3 has 13 residues. V gave up 8 bases and J gave up 11 bases; unmatched junction bases: 11. CDR1 and CDR2 from the germline V gene are MDHEN and SYDVKM. For the CDR3, the DNA is TGTGCCAGCGTGGAAGGGGGCGCCGGGAAACTGTTTTTT. It translates to CASVEGGAGKLFF. Based on the CDR3 plus reference TRBV28 and TRBJ1-4, the full variable domain is DVKVTQSSRYLVKRTGEKVFLECVQDMDHENMFWYRQDPGLGLRLIYFSYDVKMKEKGDIPEGYSVSREKKERFSLILESASTNQTSMYLCASVEGGAGKLFFGSGTQLSVL.

The chain combines TRBV29-1 with TRBJ2-5; possible D gene TRBD1, 5 bases. CDR1 is SQVTM, CDR2 ANQGSEA, per germline. The CDR3 extends over 15 amino acids. V was cut by 4 bases and J by 4 bases, with 19 bases left in between. CDR3 protein: CSVGIGVSLGETQYF. Here the CDR3 DNA reads TGCAGCGTTGGGATAGGGGTCAGCCTTGGAGAGACCCAGTACTTC.

The rearrangement links TRBV7-7 to TRBJ2-5; maybe TRBD2 (5 bases). The CDR3 runs to 11 residues. The germline gives CDR1 SSHAT, CDR2 FNYEAQ (reference sequence). Trimming stripped 7 bases from V and 5 bases from J, with 8 bases between. As DNA, the CDR3 is TGTGCCAGCACTCGGAGGGAGACCCAGTACTTC. This translates into CASTRRETQYF.

There are a few counts of this clone. The gene calls are TRBV2 and TRBJ1-2, with a possible D match to TRBD1 (5 bases). The germline V gene encodes CDR1 SNHLY and CDR2 FYNNEI. The CDR3 totals 12 residues. The V end was cut by 4 bases, the J end by 8 bases, with 11 bases between. In nucleotides, the CDR3 is TGTGCCAGCAGTGCTAAGGGGCAAGGCTACACCTTC. This encodes CASSAKGQGYTF.

About this clone: At one end, the junction sequence differs from germline, possibly due to a read error. The genes are TRBV11-3 and TRBJ1-5, with TRBD1 identical over 8 bases. Germline loops: CDR1 SGHNT, CDR2 YENEEA. This CDR3 is 15 amino acids long. The CDR3 here is CASRLGDRHNQPQHF. CDR3 DNA sequence: TGTGCCAGCAGGTTAGGGGACAGGCACAATCAGCCCCAGCATTTT.

This chain joins TRBV5-1 and TRBJ2-5; D gene ambiguous. The CDR3 has 15 amino acids. V was trimmed by 0 bases and J by 4 bases, leaving 13 bases between them. CDR1 and CDR2 (germline): SGHRS, YFSETQ. The CDR3 DNA is TGCGCCAGCAGCTTGGCCAACCAGGCAATAGAGACCCAGTACTTC. Translating gives CASSLANQAIETQYF.

The J gene is TRBJ1-4, the V gene TRBV5-1, with 7 bases that match TRBD1. Germline V CDR1 and CDR2: SGHRS, YFSETQ. CDR3 size: 15 residues. The J segment lost 7 bases and the V segment lost 0 bases, leaving 6 bases of the junction unmatched. CDR3 bases: TGCGCCAGCAGCTTGGCCGAGGGGGCGAGTGAAAAACTGTTTTTT. Amino acid sequence: CASSLAEGASEKLFF.

The gene calls are TRBV5-1 and TRBJ1-5, with D unresolved. This CDR3 is 16 amino acids long. V dropped 5 bases and J dropped 0 bases, with 15 bases sitting between them. Germline V lookup: CDR1 SGHRS, CDR2 YFSETQ. The CDR3 loop is CASRPDILNSNQPQHF. The CDR3 DNA reads TGCGCCAGCAGGCCTGACATCCTTAATAGCAATCAGCCCCAGCATTTT. The whole variable domain, filled in from reference TRBV5-1 and TRBJ1-5, reads KAGVTQTPRYLIKTRGQQVTLSCSPISGHRSVSWYQQTPGQGLQFLFEYFSETQRNKGNFPGRFSGRQFSNSRSEMNVSTLELGDSALYLCASRPDILNSNQPQHFGDGTRLSIL.

The chain carries TRBV27 and TRBJ2-7, with 11 bases lining up with TRBD1. The V gene's germline CDR1 is MNHEY and CDR2 SMNVEV (reference sequence). Losses at the gene ends were 4 bases for V and 3 bases for J; bases not matched to a gene: 5. The CDR3 covers 15 residues. The CDR3 region has the DNA TGTGCCAGCAGTTCCGGACAGGGGGCGATCTACGAGCAGTACTTC. Amino acid sequence: CASSSGQGAIYEQYF.

This chain joins TRBV7-6 and TRBJ1-5; D is undetermined. V dropped 3 bases and J dropped 4 bases, with 16 bases sitting between them. The CDR3 loop spans 16 amino acids. Germline-derived CDR1 and CDR2 are SGHVS and FNYEAQ. The CDR3: CASSLYQAGRNQPQHF. The CDR3 region has the DNA TGTGCCAGCAGCTTGTATCAGGCCGGAAGGAATCAGCCCCAGCATTTT.

The chain combines TRBV28 with TRBJ2-1; D uncertain. The CDR3 is made up of 14 amino acids. Trimming cost V 6 bases and J 3 bases, with 12 bases left between them. The V gene's germline CDR1 is MDHEN and CDR2 SYDVKM. The CDR3 nucleotides are TGTGCCAGCAGCACATCGCAGGTCTACAATGAGCAGTTCTTC. Translation gives CASSTSQVYNEQFF.

This chain connects TRBV5-4 to TRBJ2-1; D is undetermined. Trimming took 4 bases from V and 3 from J, leaving 17 bases between them. Germline V gene data show CDR1 as SGHNT and CDR2 as YYREEE (reference sequence). This CDR3 contains 16 residues. CDR3 amino acids: CASSLGGGAIYNEQFF. Here the CDR3 DNA reads TGTGCCAGCAGCCTAGGCGGCGGAGCGATCTACAATGAGCAGTTCTTC.

The rearrangement uses TRBV6-5 and TRBJ1-5, with D unresolved. V lost 8 bases, J lost 0 bases, and 5 bases lay in between. The CDR3 length is 12 residues. Germline CDR1 reads MNHEY; CDR2 reads SVGAGI. The CDR3, as DNA: TGTGCCAGCGGCCGTAGCAATCAGCCCCAGCATTTT. It translates to CASGRSNQPQHF.

This clone was detected only a few times. CDR3 region: CASSGDLSGRSPYEQYF. In DNA, the CDR3 is TGTGCCAGTTCTGGGGACCTTAGCGGGAGGTCCCCCTACGAGCAGTACTTC. This chain joins TRBV27 and TRBJ2-7, with 10 bases fitting TRBD2. The CDR3 runs to 17 residues. Trimming took 9 bases from V and 2 from J; bases not matched to a gene: 16. The germline V gene has CDR1 MNHEY and CDR2 SMNVEV (reference sequence).

The chain has TRBV28 and TRBJ1-3, with 10 bases aligning to TRBD1. The CDR3 covers 13 residues. Unmatched junction bases numbered 2, after V lost 5 bases and J lost 7 bases. CDR1 and CDR2 (germline): MDHEN, SYDVKM. DNA of the CDR3: TGTGCCAGCAGTCGACAGGGGGCGAACACCATATATTTT. It encodes CASSRQGANTIYF.

This rearrangement joins TRBV2 to TRBJ1-1; 7 bases map to TRBD1. Germline-derived CDR1 and CDR2 are SNHLY and FYNNEI. The CDR3 loop spans 13 amino acids. V lost 10 bases to trimming and J lost 4 bases; unmatched junction nucleotides: 9. The CDR3 coding sequence is TGTGCCACCCAGACAGGGATGAGCACTGAAGCTTTCTTT. As protein: CATQTGMSTEAFF.